The T cell receptor (beta chain) described here comes from a study of Graves' ophthalmopathy and Graves' hyperthyroidism. The TCR beta CDR3 regions underwent amplification from RNA transcripts. RT-PCR with HTBI primers came first, then second-round multiplex PCR. Using its own MiXCR run on the multiplex PCR reads, TCRdb lists one record per CDR3 protein. The data contain about 380,000 distinct CDR3 sequences, less than 20% of them singletons. The CDR3 contains 15 residues. Trimming cost V 3 bases and J 8 bases, with 19 bases left between them. This clonotype was seen at least ten times. A follow-up of 18 months without ophthalmopathy meant that hyperthyroidism was stable.

The V and J genes are TRBV12-3 or TRBV12-4 and TRBJ2-5, with D perhaps TRBD2 (6 bases). This sequence was found in a woman under 30 with stable Graves' hyperthyroidism. Sequenced material: peripheral blood. CDR3: CASSFEGGDRETQYF. The CDR3 nucleotides read TGTGCCAGCAGTTTCGAAGGCGGGGATCGGGAAACCCAGTACTTC.